The TCR beta chain described here comes from a study of radiation and T cells in renal cell carcinoma. Specified time point: blood 4 weeks post-SBRT, at nephrectomy. The treatment here: 15 Gy SBRT to primary tumor, nephrectomy 4 weeks later. Nephrectomy followed 15 Gy stereotactic body radiation by 4 weeks. General study points: No pretreatment tumor biopsies were available for baseline clonotypes.

Libraries were prepared by immunoSEQ multiplex PCR; TCRdb keeps only in-frame clonotypes and omits some of them. The table lists roughly 58,000 clones, more than 60% of them singletons. After removal of 7 bases from V and 5 bases from J, the junction contained 13 bases not matched to a gene. Germline CDR1 is SGHVS and CDR2 is FQNEAQ. The CDR3 is made up of 16 amino acids. Of note for this clone: As yet, its antigen is unknown.

Sequenced here: blood, sampled from a patient whose treatment included radiotherapy and nephrectomy. The receptor was isolated from a man aged 55 to 70 with renal cell carcinoma. This sequence joins TRBV7-8 and TRBJ2-3; 9 bases are shared with TRBD2. CDR3 sequence (DNA): TGTGCCAGCACCCTTCCCCTTAGCGGGGGTAAAGATACGCAGTATTTT. It codes for CASTLPLSGGKDTQYF.